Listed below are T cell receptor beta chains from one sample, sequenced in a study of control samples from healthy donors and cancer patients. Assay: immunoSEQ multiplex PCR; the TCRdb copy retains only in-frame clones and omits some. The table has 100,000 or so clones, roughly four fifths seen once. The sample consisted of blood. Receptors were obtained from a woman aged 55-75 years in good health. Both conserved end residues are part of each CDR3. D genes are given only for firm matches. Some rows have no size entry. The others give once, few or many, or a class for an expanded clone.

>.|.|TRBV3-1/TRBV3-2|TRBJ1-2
TGTGCCAGCAGCCAATATACCGAGCCGGGGGGCTACACCTTC
CASSQYTEPGGYTF
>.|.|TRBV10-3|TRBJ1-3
TGTGCCATCAGTGATAGGCAGGGGATGGGAAACACCATATATTTT
CAISDRQGMGNTIYF
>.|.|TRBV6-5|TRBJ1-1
TGTGCCAGCAGTTACTCGGGGGGAAAGACTGAAGCTTTCTTT
CASSYSGGKTEAFF
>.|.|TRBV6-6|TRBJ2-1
TGTGCCAGCAGTCGAACGACGGGGGGCCCGGGGGAGCAGTTCTTC
CASSRTTGGPGEQFF
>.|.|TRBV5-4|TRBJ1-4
TGTGCCAGCAGCTTGAGGGGGGCACCTAATGAAAAACTGTTTTTT
CASSLRGAPNEKLFF
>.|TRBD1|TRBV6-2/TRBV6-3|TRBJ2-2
TGTGCCAGCAGTTACGAAGGGGGCCACGTCGACACCGGGGAGCTGTTTTTT
CASSYEGGHVDTGELFF
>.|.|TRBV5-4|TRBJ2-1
TGTGCCAGCAGCTTGAACAGGAACTACAATGAGCAGTTCTTC
CASSLNRNYNEQFF
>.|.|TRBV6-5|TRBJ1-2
TGTGCCAGCAGTTCTCAATTCGGGGGGACTAACTATGGCTACACCTTC
CASSSQFGGTNYGYTF
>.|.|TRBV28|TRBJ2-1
TGTGCCAGCAGCTCCGGGTCCTACAATGAGCAGTTCTTC
CASSSGSYNEQFF
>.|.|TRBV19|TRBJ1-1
TGTGCCAGTAGTATAGGACAGATTATCACTGAAGCTTTCTTT
CASSIGQIITEAFF
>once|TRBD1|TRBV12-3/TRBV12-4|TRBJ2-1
TGTGCCAGCAGAAGGACAGGGATGAATGAGCAGTTCTTC
CASRRTGMNEQFF
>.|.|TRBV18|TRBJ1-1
TGTGCCAGCTCACCACGGGCAGGGAAGACTGAAGCTTTCTTT
CASSPRAGKTEAFF
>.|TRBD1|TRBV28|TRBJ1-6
TGTGCCAGCACTACTAAGCGGTCCGGGACAGGGAATTCACCCCTCCACTTT
CASTTKRSGTGNSPLHF
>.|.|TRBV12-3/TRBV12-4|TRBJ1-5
TGTGCCAGCACCCCCGGGGGCAATCAGCCCCAGCATTTT
CASTPGGNQPQHF
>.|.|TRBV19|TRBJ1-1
TGTGCCAGTCAAACGGGGGGGTATATGGCTTTCTTT
CASQTGGYMAFF
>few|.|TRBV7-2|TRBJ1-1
TGTGCCAGCAGCTTCGAGGGGGGCAGGACTGAAGCTTTCTTT
CASSFEGGRTEAFF
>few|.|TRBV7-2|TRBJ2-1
TGTGCCAGCAGCTTAAGCCGGTTCTACAATGAGCAGTTCTTC
CASSLSRFYNEQFF
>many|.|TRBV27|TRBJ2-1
TGTGCCAGCAGTTTCAGGGGAGGGAACTACAATGAGCAGTTCTTC
CASSFRGGNYNEQFF
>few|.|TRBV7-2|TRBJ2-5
TGTGCCAGCAGCTTAGCAGGGGGCCAAGAGACCCAGTACTTC
CASSLAGGQETQYF
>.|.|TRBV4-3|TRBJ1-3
TGCGCCAGCAGCCCAGGGTTTGGGGCCTCTGGAAACACCATATATTTT
CASSPGFGASGNTIYF
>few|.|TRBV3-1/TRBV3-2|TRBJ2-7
TGTGCCAGCAGCCAAGAGGCCAGCTCCTACGAGCAGTACTTC
CASSQEASSYEQYF
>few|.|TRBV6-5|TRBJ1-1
TGTGCCAGCAGTTACCAGGGGAGCGCTGAAGCTTTCTTT
CASSYQGSAEAFF
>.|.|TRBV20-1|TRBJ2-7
TGCAGTGCTAGAGCTGGATACGAGCAGTACTTC
CSARAGYEQYF
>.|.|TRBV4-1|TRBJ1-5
TGCGCCAGCAGCCAAGGGTTTGACGGCAATCAGCCCCAGCATTTT
CASSQGFDGNQPQHF